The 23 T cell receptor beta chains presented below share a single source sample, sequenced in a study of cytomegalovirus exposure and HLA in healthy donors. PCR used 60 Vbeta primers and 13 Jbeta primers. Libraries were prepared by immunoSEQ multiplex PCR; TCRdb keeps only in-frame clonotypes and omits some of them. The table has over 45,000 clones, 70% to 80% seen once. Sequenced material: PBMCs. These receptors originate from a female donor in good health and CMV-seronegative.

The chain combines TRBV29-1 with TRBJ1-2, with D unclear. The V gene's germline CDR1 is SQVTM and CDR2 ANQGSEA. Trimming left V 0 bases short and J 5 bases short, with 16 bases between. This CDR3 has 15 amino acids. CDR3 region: CSVEEIRQPGYGYTF. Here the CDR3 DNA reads TGCAGCGTTGAAGAGATTCGGCAGCCGGGTTATGGCTACACCTTC. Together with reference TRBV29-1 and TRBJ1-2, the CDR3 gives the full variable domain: SAVISQKPSRDICQRGTSLTIQCQVDSQVTMMFWYRQQPGQSLTLIATANQGSEATYESGFVIDKFPISRPNLTFSTLTVSNMSPEDSSIYLCSVEEIRQPGYGYTFGSGTRLTVV.

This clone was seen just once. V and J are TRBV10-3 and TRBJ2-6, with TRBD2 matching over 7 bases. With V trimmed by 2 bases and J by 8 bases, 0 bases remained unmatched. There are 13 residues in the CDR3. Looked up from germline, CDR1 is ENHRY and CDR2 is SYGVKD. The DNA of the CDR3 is TGTGCCATCAGTGAGGGGACTACCAACGTCCTGACTTTC. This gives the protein CAISEGTTNVLTF.

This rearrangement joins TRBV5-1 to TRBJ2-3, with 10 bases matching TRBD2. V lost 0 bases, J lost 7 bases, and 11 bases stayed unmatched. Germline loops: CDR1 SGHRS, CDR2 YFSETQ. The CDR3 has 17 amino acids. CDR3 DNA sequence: TGCGCCAGCAGCTTGGACCGAGCGGGGGGGCGTTTAAATACGCAGTATTTT. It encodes CASSLDRAGGRLNTQYF.

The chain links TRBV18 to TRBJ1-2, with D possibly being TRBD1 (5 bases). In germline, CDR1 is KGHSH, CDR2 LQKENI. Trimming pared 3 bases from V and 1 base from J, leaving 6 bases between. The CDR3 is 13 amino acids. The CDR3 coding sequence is TGTGCCAGCTCACCCCAGGGTAACTATGGCTACACCTTC. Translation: CASSPQGNYGYTF.

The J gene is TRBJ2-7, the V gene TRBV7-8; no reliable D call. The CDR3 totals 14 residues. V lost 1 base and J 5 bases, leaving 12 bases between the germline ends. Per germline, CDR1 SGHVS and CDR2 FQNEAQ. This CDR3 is CASSLVLGLNEQYF. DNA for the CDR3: TGTGCCAGCAGCTTAGTGTTGGGCCTCAACGAGCAGTACTTC.

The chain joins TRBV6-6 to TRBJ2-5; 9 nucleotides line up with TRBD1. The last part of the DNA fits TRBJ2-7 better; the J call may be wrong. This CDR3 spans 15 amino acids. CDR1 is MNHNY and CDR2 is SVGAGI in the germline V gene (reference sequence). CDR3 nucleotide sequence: TGTGCCAGCAGCTCTGGGACAGGGAAGAAATACGAGCAGTACTTC. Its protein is CASSSGTGKKYEQYF.

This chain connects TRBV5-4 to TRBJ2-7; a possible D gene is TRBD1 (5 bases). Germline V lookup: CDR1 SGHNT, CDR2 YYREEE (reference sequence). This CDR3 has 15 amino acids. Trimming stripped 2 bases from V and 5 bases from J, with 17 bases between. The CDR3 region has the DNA TGTGCCAGCAGCTTAGTGGGGCCACAGATCGACGAGCAGTACTTC. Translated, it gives CASSLVGPQIDEQYF.

The chain's CDR3 is CASSEFGGGDPTQYF. CDR3 DNA sequence: TGTGCCAGCAGTGAGTTCGGCGGGGGGGACCCTACGCAGTATTTT. V and J are TRBV2 and TRBJ2-3, with TRBD2 matching 9 bases. CDR1 is SNHLY and CDR2 is FYNNEI in the germline V gene. CDR3 length: 15 amino acids. The V and J ends lost 3 bases and 8 bases, in that order; junction bases with no gene match: 9.

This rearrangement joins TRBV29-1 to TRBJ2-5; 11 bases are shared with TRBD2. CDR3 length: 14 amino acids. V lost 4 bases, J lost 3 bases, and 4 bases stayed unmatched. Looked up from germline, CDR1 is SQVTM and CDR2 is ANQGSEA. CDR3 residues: CSVALAGGKETQYF. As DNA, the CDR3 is TGCAGCGTTGCTCTAGCGGGGGGAAAAGAGACCCAGTACTTC.

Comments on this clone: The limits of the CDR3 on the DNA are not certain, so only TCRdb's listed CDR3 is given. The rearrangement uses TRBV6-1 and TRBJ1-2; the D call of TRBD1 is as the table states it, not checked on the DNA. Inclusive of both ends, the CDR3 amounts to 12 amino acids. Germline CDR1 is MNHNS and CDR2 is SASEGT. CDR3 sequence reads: CSGQGANYGYTF.

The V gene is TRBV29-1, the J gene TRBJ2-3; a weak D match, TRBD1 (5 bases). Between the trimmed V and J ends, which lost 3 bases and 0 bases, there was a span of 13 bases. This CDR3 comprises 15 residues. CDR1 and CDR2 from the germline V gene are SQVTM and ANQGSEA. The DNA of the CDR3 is TGCAGCGTTGACGCAGGGCGGAAAAGCACAGATACGCAGTATTTT. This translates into CSVDAGRKSTDTQYF.

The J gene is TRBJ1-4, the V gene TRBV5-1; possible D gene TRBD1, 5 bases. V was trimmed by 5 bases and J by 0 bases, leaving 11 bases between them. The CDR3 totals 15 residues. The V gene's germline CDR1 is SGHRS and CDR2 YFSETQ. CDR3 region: CASSPGGATNEKLFF. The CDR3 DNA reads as TGCGCCAGCAGTCCTGGAGGGGCAACTAATGAAAAACTGTTTTTT.

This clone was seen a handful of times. DNA for the CDR3: TGTGCCAGCACCGTGTCTAGCATGGCAGATACGCAGTATTTT. It translates to CASTVSSMADTQYF. This chain joins TRBV2 and TRBJ2-3, with a tentative D call TRBD2 (5 bases). The germline V gene encodes CDR1 SNHLY and CDR2 FYNNEI. The V end lost 7 bases, the J end lost 4 bases, and 15 bases lay between the germline ends. The CDR3 contains 14 residues.

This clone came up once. CDR3 sequence reads: CASSPTGTSFSEQYF. DNA for the CDR3: TGTGCCAGCAGCCCTACCGGGACTAGCTTCTCCGAGCAGTACTTC. This chain connects TRBV7-9 to TRBJ2-7; 9 nucleotides line up with TRBD2. The germline V gene has CDR1 SEHNR and CDR2 FQNEAQ (reference sequence). The V and J ends lost 5 bases and 6 bases, in that order; junction bases with no gene match: 11. CDR3 size: 15 residues.

The CDR3 region is CASSSGIANYGYTF. Here the CDR3 DNA reads TGTGCCAGCAGCTCCGGGATAGCTAACTATGGCTACACCTTC. The V call is TRBV13, the J call TRBJ1-2; D is uncertain. Germline V gene sequence: CDR1 PRHDT, CDR2 FYEKMQ (reference sequence). The CDR3 runs to 14 residues. Trimming took off 4 bases at V and 0 bases at J, with 9 bases between the two ends. The full variable domain, completed using reference TRBV13 and TRBJ1-2, is AAGVIQSPRHLIKEKRETATLKCYPIPRHDTVYWYQQGPGQDPQFLISFYEKMQSDKGSIPDRFSAQQFSDYHSELNMSSLELGDSALYFCASSSGIANYGYTFGSGTRLTVV.

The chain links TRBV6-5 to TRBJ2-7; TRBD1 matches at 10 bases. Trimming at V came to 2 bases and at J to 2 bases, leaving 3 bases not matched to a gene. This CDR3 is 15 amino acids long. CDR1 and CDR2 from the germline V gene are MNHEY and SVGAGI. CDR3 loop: CASSYRGQGTYEQYF. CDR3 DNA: TGTGCCAGCAGTTACAGGGGACAGGGGACCTACGAGCAGTACTTC.

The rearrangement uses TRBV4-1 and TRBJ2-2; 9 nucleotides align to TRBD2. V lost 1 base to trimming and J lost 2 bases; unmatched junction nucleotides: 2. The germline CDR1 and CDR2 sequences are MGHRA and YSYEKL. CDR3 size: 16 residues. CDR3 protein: CASSQASGENTGELFF. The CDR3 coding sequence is TGCGCCAGCAGCCAAGCTAGCGGGGAAAACACCGGGGAGCTGTTTTTT.

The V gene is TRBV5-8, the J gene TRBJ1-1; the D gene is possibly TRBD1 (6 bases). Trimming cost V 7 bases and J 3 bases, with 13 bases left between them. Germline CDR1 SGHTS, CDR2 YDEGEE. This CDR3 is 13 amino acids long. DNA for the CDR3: TGTGCCAGCCTCTGGGGGCCGGACACTGAAGCTTTCTTT. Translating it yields CASLWGPDTEAFF.

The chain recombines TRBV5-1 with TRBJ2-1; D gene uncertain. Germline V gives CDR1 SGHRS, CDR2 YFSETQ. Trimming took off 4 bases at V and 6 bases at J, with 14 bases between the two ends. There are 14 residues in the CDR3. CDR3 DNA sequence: TGCGCCAGCAGCCCAAGAACCGAAGCCAATGAGCAGTTCTTC. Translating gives CASSPRTEANEQFF.

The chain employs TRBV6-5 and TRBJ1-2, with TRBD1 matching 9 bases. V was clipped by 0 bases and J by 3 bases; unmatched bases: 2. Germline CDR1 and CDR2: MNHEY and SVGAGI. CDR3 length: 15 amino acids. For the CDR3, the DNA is TGTGCCAGCAGTTACTCGGACAGGGGCGACTATGGCTACACCTTC. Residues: CASSYSDRGDYGYTF.

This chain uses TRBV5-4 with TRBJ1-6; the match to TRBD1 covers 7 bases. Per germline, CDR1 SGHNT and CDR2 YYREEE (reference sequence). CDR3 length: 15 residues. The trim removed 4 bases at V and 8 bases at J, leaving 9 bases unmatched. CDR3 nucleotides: TGTGCCAGCAGCCGGGACAGTACCCCCTATTCACCCCTCCACTTT. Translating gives CASSRDSTPYSPLHF.

CDR3: CASSTGKSEQYF. In DNA form, the CDR3 reads TGTGCCAGCAGCACAGGGAAGTCCGAGCAGTACTTC. V and J are TRBV6-5 and TRBJ2-7, with a tentative D call TRBD1 (6 bases). The germline V gene encodes CDR1 MNHEY and CDR2 SVGAGI. Trimming took 6 bases from V and 6 from J, leaving 12 bases between them. CDR3 length equals 12 residues.

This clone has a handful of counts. The DNA for the CDR3 is TGTGCCAGCTCACAACAGGGGAGTGGTGGTGGCTACACCTTC. Its protein is CASSQQGSGGGYTF. The V and J genes are TRBV18 and TRBJ1-2, with TRBD1 matching 7 bases. Trimming cost V 4 bases and J 7 bases; bases outside gene matches: 9. Germline CDR1 and CDR2: KGHSH and LQKENI. The CDR3 spans 14 residues.